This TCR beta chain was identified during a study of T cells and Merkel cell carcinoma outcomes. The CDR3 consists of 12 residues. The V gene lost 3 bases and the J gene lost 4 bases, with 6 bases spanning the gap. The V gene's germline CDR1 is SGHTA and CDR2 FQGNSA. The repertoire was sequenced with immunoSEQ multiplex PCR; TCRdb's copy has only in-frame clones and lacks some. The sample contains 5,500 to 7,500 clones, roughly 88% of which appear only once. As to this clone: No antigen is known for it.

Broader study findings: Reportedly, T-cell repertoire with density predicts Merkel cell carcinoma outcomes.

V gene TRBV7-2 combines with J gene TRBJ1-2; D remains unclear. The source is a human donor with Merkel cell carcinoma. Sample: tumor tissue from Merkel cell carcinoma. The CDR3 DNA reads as TGTGCCAGCAGCTTGCGAACCTATGGCTACACCTTC. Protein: CASSLRTYGYTF.